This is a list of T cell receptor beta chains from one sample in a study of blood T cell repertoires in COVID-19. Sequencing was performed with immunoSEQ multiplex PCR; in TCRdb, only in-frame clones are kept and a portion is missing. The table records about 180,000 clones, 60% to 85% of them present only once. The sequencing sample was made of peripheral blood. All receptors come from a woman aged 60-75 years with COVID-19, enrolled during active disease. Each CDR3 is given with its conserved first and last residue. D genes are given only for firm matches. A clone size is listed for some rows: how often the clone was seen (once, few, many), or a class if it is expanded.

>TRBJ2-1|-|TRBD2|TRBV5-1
CASLTSGRPNEQFF
TGCGCCAGCCTGACTAGCGGGAGACCAAATGAGCAGTTCTTC
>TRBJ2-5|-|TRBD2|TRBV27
CASSQPAGGVKTQYF
TGTGCCAGCAGTCAACCGGCGGGAGGGGTGAAGACCCAGTACTTC
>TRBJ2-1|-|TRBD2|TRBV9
CASNQGGLANEQFF
TGTGCCAGCAACCAGGGAGGGCTAGCCAATGAGCAGTTCTTC
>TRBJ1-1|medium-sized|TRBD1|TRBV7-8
CASSLGGGTGTTEAFF
TGTGCCAGCAGCTTAGGGGGCGGGACAGGGACAACTGAAGCTTTCTTT
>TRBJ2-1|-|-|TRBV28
CASSFVGRGNEQFF
TGTGCCAGCAGTTTTGTAGGCAGGGGTAATGAGCAGTTCTTC
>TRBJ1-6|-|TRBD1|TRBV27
CASSLLEGTGDSPLHF
TGTGCCAGCAGTTTATTAGAGGGGACAGGGGATTCACCCCTCCACTTT
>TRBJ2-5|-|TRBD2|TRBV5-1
CASSLGASGSWQETQYF
TGCGCCAGCAGCTTAGGGGCTAGCGGGAGTTGGCAAGAGACCCAGTACTTC
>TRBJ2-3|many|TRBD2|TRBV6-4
CASSASGSTDTQYF
TGTGCCAGCAGTGCTAGCGGGAGCACAGATACGCAGTATTTT
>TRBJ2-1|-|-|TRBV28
CASSGGLASYNEQFF
TGTGCCAGCAGTGGGGGACTCGCCAGTTACAATGAGCAGTTCTTC
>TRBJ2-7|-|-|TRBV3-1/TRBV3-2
CASSQGSRRANYEQYF
TGTGCCAGCAGCCAAGGGTCTCGGAGGGCCAACTACGAGCAGTACTTC
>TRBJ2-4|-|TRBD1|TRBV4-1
CASSQEGQGAGIQYF
TGCGCCAGCAGCCAAGAGGGACAGGGGGCAGGCATTCAGTACTTC
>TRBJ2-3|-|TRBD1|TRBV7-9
CASSAQGAVTNTQYF
TGTGCCAGCAGCGCCCAGGGGGCCGTCACAAATACGCAGTATTTT
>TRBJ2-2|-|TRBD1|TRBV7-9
CASSLFTGAGELFF
TGTGCCAGCAGCTTATTTACAGGGGCCGGGGAGCTGTTTTTT
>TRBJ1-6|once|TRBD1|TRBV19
CASRQGAKYNSPLHF
TGTGCCAGTAGACAGGGGGCGAAATATAATTCACCCCTCCACTTT
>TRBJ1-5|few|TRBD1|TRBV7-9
CASSSDRQPQHF
TGTGCCAGCAGCTCGGACAGGCAGCCCCAGCATTTT
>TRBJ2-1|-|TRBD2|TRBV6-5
CASRGGLAGFNEQFF
TGTGCCAGCAGGGGGGGGCTAGCGGGGTTCAATGAGCAGTTCTTC
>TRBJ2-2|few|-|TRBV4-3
CASSQGLLTGELFF
TGCGCCAGCAGCCAAGGTCTCCTCACCGGGGAGCTGTTTTTT
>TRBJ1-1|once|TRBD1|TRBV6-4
CANESKRTGGDTEAFF
TGTGCCAACGAATCGAAGCGGACAGGGGGCGACACTGAAGCTTTCTTT
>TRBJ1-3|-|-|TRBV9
CASSVEGLRGSGNTIYF
TGTGCCAGCAGCGTAGAGGGATTGCGGGGTTCTGGAAACACCATATATTTT
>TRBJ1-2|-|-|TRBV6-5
CASSLNGYTF
TGTGCCAGCAGTCTAAATGGCTACACCTTC
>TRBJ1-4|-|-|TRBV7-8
CASSLAYDIKVGEKLFF
TGTGCCAGCAGCTTAGCCTACGACATCAAAGTTGGAGAAAAACTGTTTTTT
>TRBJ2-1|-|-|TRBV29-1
CSVGIGGKAYEQFF
TGCAGCGTTGGCATTGGCGGTAAGGCTTATGAGCAGTTCTTC